The clone carrying this TCR beta chain was seen a handful of times. V was trimmed by 2 bases and J by 10 bases, leaving 10 bases between them. Germline V gene lookup returns CDR1 SGDLS and CDR2 YYNGEE. The CDR3 has 13 residues. The assay was run at survey level. TCRdb keeps only in-frame clones here, not all; method: immunoSEQ multiplex PCR. Here the sample spans more than 90,000 clones, about 78% being singletons. The data are from a study of fetal regulatory T cell absence and autoimmunity. This clonotype was obtained from a male donor with IPEX syndrome. The chain joins TRBV9 to TRBJ1-6; possibly TRBD1 for D (5 bases). Sequences were obtained from pancreas tissue. The CDR3 bases are TGTGCCAGCAGCGTGGGGGATGGGTCACCCCTCCACTTT. It encodes CASSVGDGSPLHF. The full variable domain, with the rest looked up from reference TRBV9 and TRBJ1-6, is DSGVTQTPKHLITATGQRVTLRCSPRSGDLSVYWYQQSLDQGLQFLIQYYNGEERAKGNILERFSAQQFPDLHSELNLSSLELGDSALYFCASSVGDGSPLHFGNGTRLTVT.